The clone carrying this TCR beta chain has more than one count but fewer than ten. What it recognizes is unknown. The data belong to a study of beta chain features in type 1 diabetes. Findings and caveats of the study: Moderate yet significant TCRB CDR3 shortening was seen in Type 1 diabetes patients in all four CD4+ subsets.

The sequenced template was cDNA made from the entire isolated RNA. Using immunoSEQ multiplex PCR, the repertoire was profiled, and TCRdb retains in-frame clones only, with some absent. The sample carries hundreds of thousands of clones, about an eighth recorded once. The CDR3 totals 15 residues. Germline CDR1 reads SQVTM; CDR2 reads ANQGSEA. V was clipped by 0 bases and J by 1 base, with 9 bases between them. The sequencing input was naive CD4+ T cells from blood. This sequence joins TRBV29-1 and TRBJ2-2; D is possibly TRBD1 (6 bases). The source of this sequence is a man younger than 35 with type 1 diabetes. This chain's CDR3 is CSVEEGALNTGELFF. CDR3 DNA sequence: TGCAGCGTTGAAGAGGGGGCTCTGAACACCGGGGAGCTGTTTTTT.